Sequencing of this TCR beta chain was carried out in a study of CXCR3-negative and CXCR3-positive naive CD8 T cells. General study points: Partially decreased CXCR3 expression was recorded after cryopreservation, and fresh PBMCs were used in most assays.

The CDR3 spans 14 residues. Germline assignment: CDR1 SGHTA and CDR2 FQGNSA. UMI labels and 5' RACE were used to prepare the TRB cDNA libraries. TCRdb reprocessed the 5' RACE reads; each CDR3 protein has one entry and no DNA is given. The record lists some 130,000 distinct CDR3 sequences, of which the ten most abundant hold around 0.5%. For this clonotype: The antigen is undetermined.

The sample taken for sequencing was naive CXCR3- CD8+ T cells from blood. Regarding subset: CD45RO-CCR7+CD27+CD95- naive CD8+ T cells lacking CXCR3 (TNR3-). The source of this sequence is a human donor in good health. Some clones in this sample may be carry-over from other donors' samples. The V and J genes are TRBV7-2 and TRBJ1-2; checking the TCRdb D call of TRBD1 is not possible without DNA. The CDR3 here is CASSPGQGNYGYTF.